This T cell receptor (beta chain) was captured by sequencing in a study of CD8 T cells in ankylosing spondylitis. General study points: Seemingly characteristic of ankylosing spondylitis blood was a TCR beta motif consisting of roughly 8 highly homologous variants.

TCRdb itself ran the 5' RACE reads through MiXCR, one entry per CDR3 protein. The data contain almost 400,000 distinct CDR3 sequences, around 20% of them singletons. With regard to this clonotype: Antigen: not known.

Sequenced material: blood, either unsorted or a sorted T cell fraction (not recorded which). The source is a male donor with ankylosing spondylitis.

The CDR3 DNA follows: TGCGCCAGCAGCTTGGTTCGCGGGAGGGCCGAACTCACAGATACGCAGTATTTT. It is translated as CASSLVRGRAELTDTQYF. This sequence joins TRBV5-1 and TRBJ2-3, with 9 bases identical to TRBD2. CDR3 size: 18 residues. V dropped 0 bases and J dropped 2; count of bases not matched to a gene: 10. From germline, CDR1 is SGHRS and CDR2 YFSETQ.